This TCR beta chain comes out of a study of cytomegalovirus exposure and HLA in healthy donors. General study results and limits: Reportedly, HLA-A and HLA-B alleles of most subjects were accurately predicted from TCR beta. Sequencing probably produced one cluster of sequence variants that were highly shared.

The PCR made use of 60 Vbeta and 13 Jbeta primers. Sequencing used immunoSEQ multiplex PCR; TCRdb keeps in-frame clones, though not all of them. Of some 110,000 clones listed, more than 65% were seen once; the top ten hold about 0.8%. Healthy donors of bone marrow made up the group. Notes on this clone: Its antigen is currently unknown.

The sequencing sample was made of PBMCs. The sequence came from a boy under 18 in good health and CMV-seronegative.

The CDR3, as DNA: TGTGCCAGCACCCTTTCGTTCTACAATGAGCAGTTCTTC. This gives the protein CASTLSFYNEQFF. The chain uses TRBV7-9 and TRBJ2-1; D not resolved. Germline loops: CDR1 SEHNR, CDR2 FQNEAQ (reference sequence). This CDR3 has 13 residues. Trimming removed 7 bases at V and 3 bases at J, with 10 bases between. Full variable domain (missing parts from reference TRBV7-9 and TRBJ2-1): DTGVSQNPRHKITKRGQNVTFRCDPISEHNRLYWYRQTLGQGPEFLTYFQNEAQLEKSRLLSDRFSAERPKGSFSTLEIQRTEQGDSAMYLCASTLSFYNEQFFGPGTRLTVL.